This TCR beta chain was profiled in a study of cytomegalovirus exposure and HLA in healthy donors. Across the study: A data release that came early held 80 million to 95 million unique TCRs from HLA-typed donors.

The PCR ran on 60 Vbeta and 13 Jbeta primers. The table came from immunoSEQ multiplex PCR; TCRdb's copy has only in-frame clones and leaves some out. The sample has some 150,000 clones, 75% to 80% seen once. The germline V gene has CDR1 SGHRS and CDR2 YFSETQ. The V end lost 0 bases, the J end lost 2 bases, and 8 bases lay between the germline ends. This CDR3 is 14 amino acids long. The clonotype was recovered from a male donor in good health and CMV-seronegative. This chain connects TRBV5-1 to TRBJ2-5; the D gene is possibly TRBD2 (6 bases). Input material: PBMCs. As DNA, the CDR3 is TGCGCCAGCAGCTTGGTCGGGGGACAAGAGACCCAGTACTTC. This codes for CASSLVGGQETQYF.